This T cell receptor beta chain appears in the sequencing data of a study of cytomegalovirus exposure and HLA in healthy donors. Primers included in the PCR were 60 Vbeta and 13 Jbeta primers. Using immunoSEQ multiplex PCR, the repertoire was profiled, and TCRdb retains in-frame clones only, with some absent. The sample holds about 240,000 clones; around 80% are singletons and the top ten take around 0.44%. Germline V gives CDR1 SGHAT, CDR2 FQNNGV. The trim removed 3 bases at V and 4 bases at J, leaving 10 bases unmatched. CDR3 length: 16 amino acids. This clone was seen a handful of times. The sequenced sample consisted of PBMCs. The sequence came from a boy aged 10-17 years in good health and CMV-seronegative. This rearrangement joins TRBV11-2 to TRBJ1-1; the match to TRBD1 covers 8 bases. The CDR3 bases are TGTGCCAGCAGCTTCTTGGCAGGGGGCAGGACCACTGAAGCTTTCTTT. This translates into CASSFLAGGRTTEAFF.